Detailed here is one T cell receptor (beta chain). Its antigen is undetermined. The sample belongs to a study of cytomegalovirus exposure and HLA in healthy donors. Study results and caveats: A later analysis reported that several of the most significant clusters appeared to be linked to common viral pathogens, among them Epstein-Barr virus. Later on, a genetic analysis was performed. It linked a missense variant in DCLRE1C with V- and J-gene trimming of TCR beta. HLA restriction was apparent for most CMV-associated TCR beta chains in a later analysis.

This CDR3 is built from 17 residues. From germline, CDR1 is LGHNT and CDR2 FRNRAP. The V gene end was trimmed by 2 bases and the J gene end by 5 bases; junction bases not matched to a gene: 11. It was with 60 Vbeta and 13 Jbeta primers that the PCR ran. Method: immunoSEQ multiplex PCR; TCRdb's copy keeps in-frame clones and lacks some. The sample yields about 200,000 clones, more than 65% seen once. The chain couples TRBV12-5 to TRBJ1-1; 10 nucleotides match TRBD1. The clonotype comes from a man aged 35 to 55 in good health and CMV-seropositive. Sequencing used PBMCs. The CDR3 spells CASGLQGTGESFTEAFF. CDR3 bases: TGTGCTAGTGGTTTGCAGGGGACAGGGGAAAGTTTTACTGAAGCTTTCTTT. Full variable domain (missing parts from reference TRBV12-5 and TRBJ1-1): DARVTQTPRHKVTEMGQEVTMRCQPILGHNTVFWYRQTMMQGLELLAYFRNRAPLDDSGMPKDRFSAEMPDATLATLKIQPSEPRDSAVYFCASGLQGTGESFTEAFFGQGTRLTVV.